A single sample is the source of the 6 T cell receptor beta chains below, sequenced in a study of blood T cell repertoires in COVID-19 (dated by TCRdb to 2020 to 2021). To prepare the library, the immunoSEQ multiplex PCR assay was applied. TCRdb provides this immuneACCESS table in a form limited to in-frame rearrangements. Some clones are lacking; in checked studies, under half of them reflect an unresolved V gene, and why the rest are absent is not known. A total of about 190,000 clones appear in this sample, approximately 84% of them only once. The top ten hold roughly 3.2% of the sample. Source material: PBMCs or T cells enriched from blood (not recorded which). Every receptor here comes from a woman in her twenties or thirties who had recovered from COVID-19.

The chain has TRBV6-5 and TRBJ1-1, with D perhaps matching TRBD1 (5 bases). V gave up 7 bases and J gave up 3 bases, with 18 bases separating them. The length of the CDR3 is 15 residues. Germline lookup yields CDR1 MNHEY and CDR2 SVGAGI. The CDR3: CASNPRGSSYTEAFF. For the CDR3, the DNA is TGTGCCAGCAACCCCCGGGGGTCGTCCTACACTGAAGCTTTCTTT.

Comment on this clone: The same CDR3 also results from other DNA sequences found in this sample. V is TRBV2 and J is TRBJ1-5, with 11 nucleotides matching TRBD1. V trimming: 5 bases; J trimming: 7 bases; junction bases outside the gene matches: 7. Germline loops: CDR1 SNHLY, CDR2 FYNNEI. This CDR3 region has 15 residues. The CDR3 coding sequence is TGTGCCAGCAGTCTCGGACAGGGGGCAGGGCAGCCCCAGCATTTT. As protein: CASSLGQGAGQPQHF.

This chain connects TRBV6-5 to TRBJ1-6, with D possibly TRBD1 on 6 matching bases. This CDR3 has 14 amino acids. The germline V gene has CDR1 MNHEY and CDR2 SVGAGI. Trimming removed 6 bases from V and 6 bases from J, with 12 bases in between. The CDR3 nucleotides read TGTGCCAGCAGCCGGACAGAGCTTAATTCACCCCTCCACTTT. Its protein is CASSRTELNSPLHF.

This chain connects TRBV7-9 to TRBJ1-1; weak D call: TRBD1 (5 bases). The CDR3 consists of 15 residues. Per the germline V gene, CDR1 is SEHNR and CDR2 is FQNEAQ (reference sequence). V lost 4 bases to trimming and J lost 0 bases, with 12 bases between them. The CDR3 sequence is CASSSTRGLNTEAFF. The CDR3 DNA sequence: TGTGCCAGCAGCTCCACGCGGGGACTGAACACTGAAGCTTTCTTT.

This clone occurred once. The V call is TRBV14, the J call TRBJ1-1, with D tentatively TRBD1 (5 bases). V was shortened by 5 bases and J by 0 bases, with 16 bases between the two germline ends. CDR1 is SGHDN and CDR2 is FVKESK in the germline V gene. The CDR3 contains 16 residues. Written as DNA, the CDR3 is TGTGCCAGCAGCGGGGCTCTAGGGTCTATGAACACTGAAGCTTTCTTT. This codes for CASSGALGSMNTEAFF.

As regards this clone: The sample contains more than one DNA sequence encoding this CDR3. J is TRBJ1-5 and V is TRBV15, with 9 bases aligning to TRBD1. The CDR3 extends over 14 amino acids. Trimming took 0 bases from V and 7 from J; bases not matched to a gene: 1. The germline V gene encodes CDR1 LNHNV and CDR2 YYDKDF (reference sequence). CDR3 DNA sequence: TGTGCCACCAGCAGAGAGACAGGGGGACAGCCCCAGCATTTT. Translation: CATSRETGGQPQHF.